This is a list of T cell receptor beta chains from one sample in a study of shared clonotypes between healthy human individuals. Clones were sequenced by immunoSEQ multiplex PCR, and TCRdb holds only the in-frame ones, with some missing. The sample lists over a million clones, approximately 98% occurring once. The specimen sequenced was naive CD4+ T cells sorted from blood. The source is a man aged 30 to 39 in good health. Both conserved end residues are part of each CDR3. Each record gives: V gene, clone size, D gene, J gene, CDR3 DNA, CDR3 protein. D genes are given only for firm matches. The listing skips clone size in some rows; elsewhere it reads once, few, many or a size class.

>TRBV11-2|-|-|TRBJ1-1
TGTGCCAGCAGCTTGGGAATTGGGACGGACACTGAAGCTTTCTTT
CASSLGIGTDTEAFF
>TRBV9|-|TRBD2|TRBJ2-3
TGTGCCAGCAGCGTAAGGGCGGGAGGGCAGGGAGATACGCAGTATTTT
CASSVRAGGQGDTQYF
>TRBV9|-|TRBD1|TRBJ2-2
TGTGCCAGCAGCGCCAGGGGGCGGGACACCGGGGAGCTGTTTTTT
CASSARGRDTGELFF
>TRBV5-4|-|-|TRBJ2-2
TGTGCCAGCAGCCGAGAGGGTAGCACCGGGGAGCTGTTTTTT
CASSREGSTGELFF
>TRBV2|-|TRBD2|TRBJ2-5
TGTGCCAGCAGACTAGGGGGACTAGCGGGAGTTTTGGAGACCCAGTACTTC
CASRLGGLAGVLETQYF
>TRBV5-1|-|-|TRBJ2-3
TGCGCCAGCAGACCCGGGACAAAAGATAGCACAGATACGCAGTATTTT
CASRPGTKDSTDTQYF
>TRBV4-1|-|TRBD1|TRBJ2-7
TGCGCCAGCAGCAAACCGGGACAGGACTACGAGCAGTACTTC
CASSKPGQDYEQYF
>TRBV6-6|-|-|TRBJ2-7
-
CASSYVASGSDLKYF
>TRBV6-4|-|TRBD2|TRBJ2-1
TGTGCCAGCAGTGCCCGGACTAGCGGGAGTTACAATGAGCAGTTCTTC
CASSARTSGSYNEQFF
>TRBV6-1|-|-|TRBJ2-7
TGTGCCAGCAGTGCGACTGGCTACGAGCAGTACTTC
CASSATGYEQYF
>TRBV19|-|TRBD1|TRBJ2-7
TGTGCCAGTAGTATCCGGGACAGGGTACACGAGCAGTACTTC
CASSIRDRVHEQYF
>TRBV19|-|TRBD2|TRBJ2-7
TGTGCCAGTGGAACTAGCGGGGGATCCTACGAGCAGTACTTC
CASGTSGGSYEQYF
>TRBV11-2|-|TRBD2|TRBJ2-1
TGTGCCAGCAGTCCTAAGACTAGCGGGAGAAATGAGCAGTTCTTC
CASSPKTSGRNEQFF
>TRBV27|-|-|TRBJ1-2
TGTGCCAGCAGCCGCGCCAGGGACGGCTATGGCTACACCTTC
CASSRARDGYGYTF
>TRBV5-1|-|-|TRBJ1-1
TGCGCCAGCAGCTTGCAGACAAGCATGAACACTGAAGCTTTCTTT
CASSLQTSMNTEAFF
>TRBV2|-|-|TRBJ1-2
TGTGCCAGCAGTCTCGGGGACCTCTATGGCTACACCTTC
CASSLGDLYGYTF
>TRBV7-2|-|-|TRBJ1-4
TGTGCCAGCAGCTTAGGTTGGGGGGAAAAACTGTTTTTT
CASSLGWGEKLFF
>TRBV6-1|once|-|TRBJ2-7
TGTGCCAGCAGTGAATCAACCCGAGGGGGGGAGCAGTACTTC
CASSESTRGGEQYF
>TRBV5-1|-|TRBD1|TRBJ2-5
TGCGCCAGCAGCTCCCAGGGGACAGGGGAAGAGACCCAGTACTTC
CASSSQGTGEETQYF
>TRBV7-9|-|-|TRBJ1-2
TGTGCCAGCAGCTTAGGTCAGGGCTATGGCTACACCTTC
CASSLGQGYGYTF
>TRBV18|-|TRBD1|TRBJ2-7
TGTGCCAGCTCACAGGTTCAGGGACAGTTGTCCGAGCAGTACTTC
CASSQVQGQLSEQYF
>TRBV2|-|TRBD1|TRBJ1-4
TGTGCCAGCAGTTGGGAAGGGACAGGGCAGGAAAAACTGTTTTTT
CASSWEGTGQEKLFF
>TRBV18|once|-|TRBJ2-5
TGTGCCAGCTCACCTCGCGGGGAAGAGACCCAGTACTTC
CASSPRGEETQYF
>TRBV28|-|-|TRBJ2-6
TGTGCCAGCAGCTCTCCGTCCTCTGGGGCCAACGTCCTGACTTTC
CASSSPSSGANVLTF
>TRBV6-1|-|-|TRBJ2-3
TGTGCCAGCAGTGAAGGTACCCATTTACCGACAGATACGCAGTATTTT
CASSEGTHLPTDTQYF